The 9 T cell receptor beta chains in this list originate from one sample, sequenced in a study of metastatic and nonmetastatic thyroid tumors. MiXCR was used by TCRdb to re-call the PCR reads. The sample comprises about 39,000 clones, roughly 19% of which are singletons, and roughly 18% rests with the top ten. There were no patients who had received any treatment before thyroid surgery. The specimen sequenced was blood. These receptor sequences come from a female donor with papillary thyroid cancer or a benign thyroid nodule (not recorded which). Some clones in this sample may be carry-over from other donors' samples.

The rearrangement links TRBV28 to TRBJ2-2; D unresolved. Germline lookup yields CDR1 MDHEN and CDR2 SYDVKM. CDR3 length: 16 amino acids. V lost 7 bases and J lost 1, with 16 bases in between. The CDR3 here is CASIYPWAGNTGELFF. DNA for the CDR3: TGTGCCAGCATATACCCCTGGGCAGGGAACACCGGGGAGCTGTTTTTT.

This clone was detected ten times or more. The chain has TRBV4-2 and TRBJ2-2; 14 bases are shared with TRBD2. CDR1 is LGHNA, CDR2 YNFKEQ, per germline. After removal of 4 bases from V and 0 bases from J, the junction contained 7 bases not matched to a gene. The CDR3 covers 19 residues. The CDR3 DNA sequence: TGTGCCAGCAGCCGAGGACTAGCGGGAGGTCCGACGAACACCGGGGAGCTGTTTTTT. This translates into CASSRGLAGGPTNTGELFF.

The chain uses TRBV7-2 and TRBJ2-7; a weak D match, TRBD1 (6 bases). Trimming shortened V by 5 bases and J by 4 bases, and 18 bases separated the two germline ends. CDR1 SGHTA and CDR2 FQGNSA come from the germline V gene. There are 15 residues in the CDR3. This chain's CDR3 is CASSTGYLSTYEQYF. For the CDR3, the DNA is TGTGCCAGCAGCACAGGGTATCTCTCTACATACGAGCAGTACTTC.

This rearrangement joins TRBV5-1 to TRBJ2-2; D is unclear. Trimming took 0 bases from V and 6 from J, leaving 9 bases between them. This CDR3 contains 14 residues. Germline lookup yields CDR1 SGHRS and CDR2 YFSETQ. CDR3: CASSLVCDSGELFF. CDR3 DNA sequence: TGCGCCAGCAGCTTGGTTTGTGATTCCGGGGAGCTGTTTTTT.

CDR3 nucleotides: TGTGCCATCATTGATGGGAATCAGCCCCAGCATTTT. Amino acids: CAIIDGNQPQHF. V usage is TRBV10-3 and J usage is TRBJ1-5; D is uncertain. Germline values: CDR1 ENHRY, CDR2 SYGVKD. V lost 7 bases, J lost 4 bases, and 8 bases lay in between. This CDR3 contains 12 residues.

This clone was counted ten times or more. V is TRBV6-1 and J is TRBJ2-3; TRBD1 might be the D (5 bases). Deletions cut 1 base from V and 4 bases from J, with 12 bases between. CDR3 length equals 15 residues. Germline CDR1 is MNHNS and CDR2 is SASEGT. CDR3 amino acids: CASSEGAGSPDTQYF. The CDR3 nucleotides are TGTGCCAGCAGTGAAGGGGCAGGGTCCCCAGATACGCAGTATTTT.

A few counts support this clone. Compared with germline, one end of the junction differs, possibly owing to a read error. The genes are TRBV6-1 and TRBJ2-7; D remains unclear. Germline CDR1 MNHNS, CDR2 SASEGT. CDR3 size: 13 residues. CDR3 DNA: TGTGCCGGTGTGGGTGCCGACTCCTACGATCAGTACTTC. Amino acid sequence: CAGVGADSYDQYF.

This rearrangement joins TRBV28 to TRBJ2-1; 8 positions match TRBD2. The V gene end was trimmed by 7 bases and the J gene end by 0 bases; junction bases not matched to a gene: 17. Germline V gene sequence: CDR1 MDHEN, CDR2 SYDVKM. This CDR3 is 19 amino acids long. The CDR3 is CASIPLWRGGRSSYNEQFF. In DNA, the CDR3 is TGTGCCAGCATACCATTATGGAGGGGCGGGAGGTCCTCCTACAATGAGCAGTTCTTC.

This clone was seen many times. J is TRBJ2-1 and V is TRBV6-2 or TRBV6-3, with 9 nucleotides matching TRBD2. This CDR3 contains 14 residues. Germline CDR1 reads MNHEY; CDR2 reads SVGEGT. Germline trimming cut 8 bases from V and 8 bases from J; bases unmatched to any gene: 10. The CDR3 region is CASLGSGSLYEQFF. In DNA form, the CDR3 reads TGTGCCAGCCTCGGTAGCGGGAGTCTGTATGAGCAGTTCTTC.